One sample yielded the 23 T cell receptor beta chains listed below, sequenced in a study of T cell responses to AZD1222 COVID-19 vaccine. Some clones are missing from TCRdb's copy, which holds only in-frame ones; the method was immunoSEQ multiplex PCR. The data show roughly 49,000 clones, 87% seen once. The input for sequencing was peripheral blood, taken 28 days after the second AZD1222 dose. The receptors originated from an adult who received the AZD1222 COVID-19 vaccine.

The chain employs TRBV5-1 and TRBJ2-2; 7 bases map to TRBD2. The V gene end was trimmed by 4 bases and the J gene end by 6 bases; junction bases not matched to a gene: 9. Germline CDR1 SGHRS, CDR2 YFSETQ. This CDR3 spans 15 amino acids. The CDR3 bases are TGCGCCAGCAGCCTGGACACCGGGAGGTCCGGGGAGCTGTTTTTT. Amino acid sequence: CASSLDTGRSGELFF.

This clone was picked up one time. The chain recombines TRBV6-5 with TRBJ2-2; TRBD2 matches 11 bases. The CDR3 contains 14 residues. Germline V gene sequence: CDR1 MNHEY, CDR2 SVGAGI. The junction had 4 bases not matched to a gene; V was cut back by 8 bases and J by 5 bases. CDR3 DNA: TGTGCCAGCGGAACTAGCGGGAGTACCGGGGAGCTGTTTTTT. The encoded protein is CASGTSGSTGELFF.

This clone occurred a few times. The rearrangement links TRBV7-8 to TRBJ2-2; D call uncertain. Trimming took off 5 bases at V and 3 bases at J, with 7 bases between the two ends. The CDR3 contains 13 residues. Per the germline V gene, CDR1 is SGHVS and CDR2 is FQNEAQ. CDR3 nucleotide sequence: TGTGCCAGCAGCCCCCTAGACACCGGGGAGCTGTTTTTT. This translates into CASSPLDTGELFF.

The rearrangement joins TRBV19 to TRBJ2-7, with D maybe TRBD1 (6 bases). Per the germline V gene, CDR1 is LNHDA and CDR2 is SQIVND (reference sequence). This CDR3 spans 15 amino acids. The ends were cut back, 5 bases at V and 0 bases at J, with 14 bases in the middle. Here the CDR3 reads CASSPQQGSSYEQYF. The CDR3 DNA sequence: TGTGCCAGTAGTCCGCAACAGGGAAGCTCCTACGAGCAGTACTTC. The full variable domain, completed using reference TRBV19 and TRBJ2-7, is DGGITQSPKYLFRKEGQNVTLSCEQNLNHDAMYWYRQDPGQGLRLIYYSQIVNDFQKGDIAEGYSVSREKKESFPLTVTSAQKNPTAFYLCASSPQQGSSYEQYFGPGTRLTVT.

V and J are TRBV28 and TRBJ2-5; D tentatively fits TRBD1 or TRBD2 (5 bases each). The length of the CDR3 is 16 residues. Germline V lookup: CDR1 MDHEN, CDR2 SYDVKM. V gave up 4 bases and J gave up 4 bases, with 19 bases separating them. For the CDR3, the DNA is TGTGCCAGCAGTTCCCGGCCCCAGAGGGGAAGAGAGACCCAGTACTTC. This sequence encodes CASSSRPQRGRETQYF. The whole variable domain, remainder taken from reference TRBV28 and TRBJ2-5, is DVKVTQSSRYLVKRTGEKVFLECVQDMDHENMFWYRQDPGLGLRLIYFSYDVKMKEKGDIPEGYSVSREKKERFSLILESASTNQTSMYLCASSSRPQRGRETQYFGPGTRLLVL.

The chain carries TRBV29-1 and TRBJ1-4; possibly TRBD1 for D (6 bases). This CDR3 region has 11 residues. Germline V gene data show CDR1 as SQVTM and CDR2 as ANQGSEA. V lost 3 bases, J lost 13 bases, and 12 bases lay in between. CDR3 amino acids: CSVEDGTILFF. CDR3 coding DNA: TGCAGCGTTGAGGACGGGACAATACTGTTTTTT.

This clone was observed a handful of times. V usage is TRBV18 and J usage is TRBJ2-3, with a possible D match to TRBD2 (6 bases). Trimming took 2 bases from V and 7 from J, leaving 19 bases between them. This CDR3 comprises 16 residues. The germline V gene has CDR1 KGHSH and CDR2 LQKENI. The CDR3 DNA reads TGTGCCAGCTCACCAGCGGGGCGCGGAGTCGGGAATACGCAGTATTTT. This encodes CASSPAGRGVGNTQYF. Looking up the rest from reference TRBV18 and TRBJ2-3 gives the full variable domain: NAGVMQNPRHLVRRRGQEARLRCSPMKGHSHVYWYRQLPEEGLKFMVYLQKENIIDESGMPKERFSAEFPKEGPSILRIQQVVRGDSAAYFCASSPAGRGVGNTQYFGPGTRLTVL.

This chain connects TRBV6-6 to TRBJ1-2; TRBD1 is a possible D gene (5 bases). CDR1 and CDR2 from the germline V gene are MNHNY and SVGAGI (reference sequence). CDR3 length equals 12 residues. V gave up 11 bases and J gave up 1 base, with 11 bases separating them. The CDR3 protein is CALSRDNYGYTF. The CDR3 bases are TGTGCCTTATCCAGGGATAACTATGGCTACACCTTC.

The V and J genes are TRBV5-1 and TRBJ1-3, with D possibly being TRBD1 (6 bases). The germline V gene encodes CDR1 SGHRS and CDR2 YFSETQ. Trimming cost V 0 bases and J 4 bases, with 11 bases left between them. This CDR3 is built from 15 residues. CDR3 region: CASSLETGTGNTIYF. CDR3 DNA sequence: TGCGCCAGCAGCTTGGAGACGGGGACAGGAAACACCATATATTTT.

This clone has a single count. The V call is TRBV11-3, the J call TRBJ2-2; D uncertain. Germline CDR1 SGHNT, CDR2 YENEEA. V lost 4 bases and J lost 1, with 13 bases in between. The CDR3 has 16 residues. The CDR3 spells CASSSPAGRNTGELFF. The CDR3 DNA sequence: TGTGCCAGCAGCTCCCCCGCAGGCAGGAACACCGGGGAGCTGTTTTTT.

This chain links TRBV12-3 or TRBV12-4 with TRBJ2-7; TRBD1 is a possible D gene (6 bases). The ends were cut back, 6 bases at V and 5 bases at J, with 14 bases in the middle. The CDR3 runs 13 residues. Here the CDR3 DNA reads TGTGCCAGCAGGCCCTCAGGGGTCAACGAGCAGTACTTC. Its protein is CASRPSGVNEQYF.

This rearrangement joins TRBV19 to TRBJ2-7; D is unresolved. V was pared by 5 bases and J by 6 bases, with 14 bases between. The germline gives CDR1 LNHDA, CDR2 SQIVND (reference sequence). CDR3 size: 13 residues. The CDR3: CASSRGSPPEQYF. The CDR3 coding sequence is TGTGCCAGTAGTCGCGGCTCCCCTCCCGAGCAGTACTTC.

The chain has TRBV5-1 and TRBJ2-7, with D tentatively TRBD1 (6 bases). Trimming removed 4 bases from V and 5 bases from J, with 19 bases in between. The CDR3 is made up of 15 amino acids. Germline V gene data show CDR1 as SGHRS and CDR2 as YFSETQ. CDR3 in DNA: TGCGCCAGCAGCCTAGGACAGTTCGGTGTTAACGAGCAGTACTTC. Amino acid sequence: CASSLGQFGVNEQYF.

The chain couples TRBV28 to TRBJ1-4; D ambiguous. Trimming took off 6 bases at V and 4 bases at J, with 9 bases between the two ends. Per germline, CDR1 MDHEN and CDR2 SYDVKM. The CDR3 has 13 residues. The CDR3 nucleotides read TGTGCCAGCAGCCCCTCCCATAATGAAAAACTGTTTTTT. Encoded protein: CASSPSHNEKLFF.

The chain has TRBV14 and TRBJ2-6, with D tentatively TRBD2 (5 bases). Looked up from germline, CDR1 is SGHDN and CDR2 is FVKESK. This CDR3 comprises 18 residues. V shed 2 bases and J shed 3 bases, with 17 bases lying between them. CDR3 region: CASSQSLAGEFGANVLTF. The CDR3 bases are TGTGCCAGCAGCCAAAGTTTAGCCGGGGAGTTTGGGGCCAACGTCCTGACTTTC.

This chain uses TRBV5-4 with TRBJ2-7; TRBD1 or TRBD2 may be the D gene (5 bases each). The CDR3 covers 14 residues. V lost 0 bases, J lost 6 bases, and 13 bases lay in between. Germline assignment: CDR1 SGHNT and CDR2 YYREEE (reference sequence). Here the CDR3 DNA reads TGTGCCAGCAGCTTGGCGGGGCCGAGGCCCGAGCAGTACTTC. This sequence encodes CASSLAGPRPEQYF. The variable domain in full, with the rest retrieved from reference TRBV5-4 and TRBJ2-7, is ETGVTQSPTHLIKTRGQQVTLRCSSQSGHNTVSWYQQALGQGPQFIFQYYREEENGRGNFPPRFSGLQFPNYSSELNVNALELDDSALYLCASSLAGPRPEQYFGPGTRLTVT.

This clone was detected once. The J gene is TRBJ1-3, the V gene TRBV28; unclear D gene. The ends were cut back, 6 bases at V and 0 bases at J, with 12 bases in the middle. Germline values: CDR1 MDHEN, CDR2 SYDVKM. CDR3 size: 15 residues. CDR3 amino acids: CASSPDGYSGNTIYF. CDR3 coding DNA: TGTGCCAGCAGCCCTGACGGGTACTCTGGAAACACCATATATTTT.

The rearrangement links TRBV7-8 to TRBJ2-5; no firm D call. Germline loops: CDR1 SGHVS, CDR2 FQNEAQ. This CDR3 comprises 13 residues. V lost 8 bases and J 2 bases, leaving 12 bases between the germline ends. The CDR3 nucleotides read TGTGCCAGCGTTAGGACCGATCAAGAGACCCAGTACTTC. This encodes CASVRTDQETQYF. Variable domain in full (rest from reference TRBV7-8 and TRBJ2-5): GAGVSQSPRYKVAKRGQDVALRCDPISGHVSLFWYQQALGQGPEFLTYFQNEAQLDKSGLPSDRFFAERPEGSVSTLKIQRTQQEDSAVYLCASVRTDQETQYFGPGTRLLVL.

This chain uses TRBV3-1 (or the pseudogene TRBV3-2) with TRBJ2-1; TRBD2 agrees at 13 bases. J lost 6 bases, V lost 8 bases, and 10 bases had no gene match. From germline, CDR1 is LGHDT and CDR2 YNNKEL (reference sequence). CDR3 length: 16 residues. The CDR3 region is CASGGLAGAHSNEQFF. The CDR3 coding sequence is TGTGCCAGCGGAGGACTAGCGGGGGCGCACTCCAATGAGCAGTTCTTC.

Worth noting for this clone: One junction end disagrees with the germline gene, perhaps due to a read error. The genes are TRBV7-7 and TRBJ2-3; TRBD2 matches 9 bases. In germline, CDR1 is SSHAT, CDR2 FNYEAQ (reference sequence). This CDR3 has 16 amino acids. In DNA, the CDR3 is TGTGCTAGCAGCTTAGGAGGCGGGAGGGCCGCAGATACGCAGTATTTT. This encodes CASSLGGGRAADTQYF.

The chain is built from TRBV7-8 and TRBJ2-5, with D possibly matching TRBD1 (6 bases). Germline CDR1 reads SGHVS; CDR2 reads FQNEAQ. The CDR3 is made up of 12 amino acids. V lost 8 bases and J 7 bases, leaving 14 bases between the germline ends. The CDR3 DNA sequence: TGTGCCAGCGGCACAGGGACGGGGACCCAGTACTTC. Its translation is CASGTGTGTQYF.

The J gene is TRBJ1-5, the V gene TRBV5-1; perhaps TRBD1 as D (5 bases). This CDR3 region has 13 residues. The germline V gene encodes CDR1 SGHRS and CDR2 YFSETQ. Trimming shortened V by 4 bases and J by 3 bases, and 8 bases separated the two germline ends. The CDR3 sequence is CASSQGPNQPQHF. The CDR3 DNA follows: TGCGCCAGCAGCCAGGGACCCAATCAGCCCCAGCATTTT.

The count of this clone is one. The chain carries TRBV7-6 and TRBJ2-2; 12 bases agree with TRBD2. With 6 bases clipped from V and 1 base from J, the junction kept 9 bases outside the gene matches. In germline, CDR1 is SGHVS, CDR2 FNYEAQ. The CDR3 consists of 18 residues. CDR3 nucleotides: TGTGCCAGCAGATTAAGGTCTAGCGGGAGGGAGAACACCGGGGAGCTGTTTTTT. Translating gives CASRLRSSGRENTGELFF.